One and the same sample provided the 31 T cell receptor beta chains below, sequenced in a study of cytomegalovirus exposure and HLA in healthy donors. The PCR contained 60 Vbeta and 13 Jbeta primers. The method was immunoSEQ multiplex PCR; TCRdb's version includes in-frame clones alone and lacks a portion of them. Of some 140,000 clones listed, roughly four fifths are singletons. The sample consisted of PBMCs. Receptors were obtained from a woman between 50 and 59 years old in good health and CMV-seropositive.

The J gene is TRBJ2-1, the V gene TRBV6-5, with 10 bases aligning to TRBD2. Germline V gene sequence: CDR1 MNHEY, CDR2 SVGAGI. V trimming: 6 bases; J trimming: 8 bases; junction bases outside the gene matches: 10. CDR3 length: 15 amino acids. The CDR3: CASSYRTSGSDEQFF. The CDR3 DNA sequence: TGTGCCAGCAGCTACCGGACTAGCGGCTCAGATGAGCAGTTCTTC.

The chain recombines TRBV9 with TRBJ1-4, with TRBD1 matching 8 bases. The germline V gene encodes CDR1 SGDLS and CDR2 YYNGEE. The CDR3 is 13 amino acids. V lost 3 bases, J lost 8 bases, and 3 bases stayed unmatched. The CDR3 loop reads CASSAGTGEKLFF. The CDR3 DNA reads TGTGCCAGCAGCGCCGGGACAGGAGAAAAACTGTTTTTT.

V usage is TRBV9 and J usage is TRBJ1-5; 7 bases are a match to TRBD1. Germline CDR1 and CDR2: SGDLS and YYNGEE. The CDR3 has 13 residues. V was pared by 3 bases and J by 8 bases, with 5 bases of the junction left unmatched. The CDR3 reads CASSATGTEPQHF. DNA of the CDR3: TGTGCCAGCAGCGCGACAGGGACGGAGCCCCAGCATTTT.

This chain links TRBV25-1 with TRBJ1-2, with 9 bases lining up with TRBD1. The CDR3 has 16 residues. The trim removed 4 bases at V and 5 bases at J, leaving 11 bases unmatched. CDR1 is MGHDK, CDR2 SYGVNS, per germline. The CDR3 reads CASSGPTGGAWYGYTF. DNA of the CDR3: TGTGCCAGCAGTGGCCCAACAGGGGGCGCTTGGTATGGCTACACCTTC.

The chain joins TRBV7-9 to TRBJ1-1; 11 bases align to TRBD1. J lost 10 bases, V lost 5 bases, and 3 bases had no gene match. Germline assignment: CDR1 SEHNR and CDR2 FQNEAQ (reference sequence). This CDR3 has 12 residues. The CDR3 DNA sequence: TGTGCCAGCAGCCGGGACAGGGGGAGAGCTTTCTTT. Residues: CASSRDRGRAFF.

This chain connects TRBV10-3 to TRBJ2-3; D remains unclear. The CDR3 loop spans 13 amino acids. V lost 10 bases, J lost 3 bases, and 14 bases lay in between. Germline V gene data show CDR1 as ENHRY and CDR2 as SYGVKD. CDR3 loop: CATLSPRTDTQYF. In DNA form, the CDR3 reads TGTGCCACGCTTTCCCCTAGGACAGATACGCAGTATTTT.

This clone has only a few counts. The V gene is TRBV11-2, the J gene TRBJ1-2, with no clear D. This CDR3 is 13 amino acids long. Between the trimmed V and J ends, which lost 3 bases and 6 bases, there was a span of 11 bases. The V gene's germline CDR1 is SGHAT and CDR2 FQNNGV. In DNA, the CDR3 is TGTGCCAGCAGCTTGGAGGGTTTGCATGGCTACACCTTC. Its translation: CASSLEGLHGYTF.

This rearrangement joins TRBV18 to TRBJ1-1; D is undetermined. Trimming took 6 bases from V and 6 from J, leaving 14 bases between them. The CDR3 extends over 13 amino acids. From germline, CDR1 is KGHSH and CDR2 LQKENI. CDR3 sequence: CASSSFREAEAFF. CDR3 DNA: TGTGCCAGCTCCAGTTTTAGGGAGGCTGAAGCTTTCTTT.

J is TRBJ1-5 and V is TRBV10-3, with 11 bases lining up with TRBD1. CDR3 length: 17 amino acids. Germline assignment: CDR1 ENHRY and CDR2 SYGVKD. The trim removed 8 bases at V and 1 base at J, leaving 10 bases unmatched. DNA for the CDR3: TGTGCCATCTCTCCGGGACAGGGGGAGAGAAGCAATCAGCCCCAGCATTTT. Its translation is CAISPGQGERSNQPQHF.

The rearrangement links TRBV5-6 to TRBJ2-2, with TRBD2 matching over 9 bases. V gave up 4 bases and J gave up 7 bases; unmatched junction bases: 20. Germline CDR1 and CDR2: SGHDT and YYEEEE. This CDR3 contains 19 residues. The DNA of the CDR3 is TGTGCCAGCAGCCTCGATAGGGGCGCCGGACTAGCGAATATCGGGGAGCTGTTTTTT. This gives the protein CASSLDRGAGLANIGELFF.

The chain joins TRBV19 to TRBJ2-3, with D unresolved. Germline V gene sequence: CDR1 LNHDA, CDR2 SQIVND (reference sequence). Trimming took 5 bases from V and 3 from J, leaving 15 bases between them. This CDR3 region has 15 residues. CDR3 sequence: CASSPGGARTDTQYF. In nucleotides, the CDR3 is TGTGCCAGTAGTCCGGGTGGAGCGAGGACAGATACGCAGTATTTT. Full variable domain (remainder filled in from reference TRBV19 and TRBJ2-3): DGGITQSPKYLFRKEGQNVTLSCEQNLNHDAMYWYRQDPGQGLRLIYYSQIVNDFQKGDIAEGYSVSREKKESFPLTVTSAQKNPTAFYLCASSPGGARTDTQYFGPGTRLTVL.

This clone was observed a few times. V is TRBV14 and J is TRBJ2-5; D remains unclear. V was trimmed by 4 bases and J by 4 bases, leaving 10 bases between them. The CDR3 is made up of 13 amino acids. The germline CDR1 and CDR2 sequences are SGHDN and FVKESK. CDR3 amino acids: CASSRSLGETQYF. The CDR3 DNA reads as TGTGCCAGCAGCCGGAGCCTGGGAGAGACCCAGTACTTC.

In this sample, this clone turned up once. This chain uses TRBV7-9 with TRBJ1-6; 7 positions agree with TRBD1. This CDR3 has 14 residues. The junction had 1 base not matched to a gene; V was cut back by 5 bases and J by 3 bases. The germline V gene has CDR1 SEHNR and CDR2 FQNEAQ (reference sequence). CDR3 in amino acids: CASSRDSYNSPLHF. Written as DNA, the CDR3 is TGTGCCAGCAGCCGGGACAGCTATAATTCACCCCTCCACTTT.

The sample holds one count of this clone. The chain joins TRBV11-3 to TRBJ2-7; tentative D call: TRBD1 (6 bases). Trimming removed 0 bases from V and 6 bases from J, with 9 bases in between. Looked up from germline, CDR1 is SGHNT and CDR2 is YENEEA. The CDR3 is 13 residues long. CDR3 nucleotides: TGTGCCAGCAGCTTAGAGGCAGGGGCCGAGCAGTACTTC. It translates to CASSLEAGAEQYF.

Here the CDR3 DNA reads TGTGCCAGCAGCCCCGGGGGGGGCTCTGGAAACACCATATATTTT. Amino acids: CASSPGGGSGNTIYF. The chain links TRBV7-9 to TRBJ1-3; TRBD1 might be the D (5 bases). Between the trimmed V and J ends, which lost 5 bases and 0 bases, there was a span of 11 bases. Germline values: CDR1 SEHNR, CDR2 FQNEAQ (reference sequence). CDR3 length: 15 residues. Based on the CDR3 plus reference TRBV7-9 and TRBJ1-3, the full variable domain is DTGVSQNPRHKITKRGQNVTFRCDPISEHNRLYWYRQTLGQGPEFLTYFQNEAQLEKSRLLSDRFSAERPKGSFSTLEIQRTEQGDSAMYLCASSPGGGSGNTIYFGEGSWLTVV.

The V call is TRBV5-4, the J call TRBJ1-1, with a weak D call TRBD1 (6 bases). This CDR3 spans 14 amino acids. V dropped 2 bases and J dropped 0 bases, with 8 bases sitting between them. Germline V lookup: CDR1 SGHNT, CDR2 YYREEE (reference sequence). CDR3 DNA sequence: TGTGCCAGCAGCTTCGGGGACATGAACACTGAAGCTTTCTTT. Protein: CASSFGDMNTEAFF.

The V call is TRBV2, the J call TRBJ1-1; a weak D match, TRBD1 (6 bases). This CDR3 has 14 amino acids. Germline V CDR1 and CDR2: SNHLY, FYNNEI. V lost 4 bases, J lost 4 bases, and 13 bases lay in between. The DNA of the CDR3 is TGTGCCAGCAGTGCACAGGGCACCACCACTGAAGCTTTCTTT. This gives the protein CASSAQGTTTEAFF. The full variable domain, with the rest looked up from reference TRBV2 and TRBJ1-1, is EPEVTQTPSHQVTQMGQEVILRCVPISNHLYFYWYRQILGQKVEFLVSFYNNEISEKSEIFDDQFSVERPDGSNFTLKIRSTKLEDSAMYFCASSAQGTTTEAFFGQGTRLTVV.

The chain recombines TRBV6-1 with TRBJ1-4, with D unclear. The CDR3 sequence is 15 residues long. V gave up 5 bases and J gave up 0 bases, with 10 bases separating them. Looked up from germline, CDR1 is MNHNS and CDR2 is SASEGT. CDR3 loop: CASSTHLATNEKLFF. CDR3 nucleotide sequence: TGTGCCAGCAGTACCCACTTAGCAACTAATGAAAAACTGTTTTTT.

The chain carries TRBV10-1 and TRBJ1-3; D perhaps matches TRBD1 (5 bases). Germline V gives CDR1 WNHNN, CDR2 SYGVQD (reference sequence). There are 17 residues in the CDR3. The V end was cut by 6 bases, the J end by 4 bases, with 22 bases between. The CDR3: CASSPFAGPRRGNTIYF. The CDR3 nucleotides are TGCGCCAGCAGCCCATTCGCAGGGCCCCGAAGGGGAAACACCATATATTTT.

CDR3: CASESTWSTEAFF. The CDR3 DNA follows: TGTGCCAGTGAGTCCACTTGGAGCACTGAAGCTTTCTTT. The rearrangement uses TRBV19 and TRBJ1-1; no reliable D call. The CDR3 consists of 13 residues. CDR1 and CDR2 from the germline V gene are LNHDA and SQIVND (reference sequence). The germline V and J ends were trimmed by 8 bases and 4 bases, with 14 bases remaining between them. Full variable domain (remainder filled in from reference TRBV19 and TRBJ1-1): DGGITQSPKYLFRKEGQNVTLSCEQNLNHDAMYWYRQDPGQGLRLIYYSQIVNDFQKGDIAEGYSVSREKKESFPLTVTSAQKNPTAFYLCASESTWSTEAFFGQGTRLTVV.

The chain couples TRBV5-6 to TRBJ2-1, with a possible D match to TRBD1 (6 bases). Germline values: CDR1 SGHDT, CDR2 YYEEEE. The CDR3 spans 15 residues. Trimming removed 2 bases at V and 8 bases at J, with 17 bases between. The CDR3 sequence: CASSLWTDPLDEQFF. The DNA for the CDR3 is TGTGCCAGCAGCTTATGGACAGACCCCTTGGATGAGCAGTTCTTC.

In DNA, the CDR3 is TGTGCCAGAGTTAGTAAAAGGACAGGGGGCGGATTTAACTATGGCTACACCTTC. It codes for CARVSKRTGGGFNYGYTF. The chain joins TRBV10-3 to TRBJ1-2; 11 bases agree with TRBD1. Germline loops: CDR1 ENHRY, CDR2 SYGVKD. Germline trimming cut 10 bases from V and 1 base from J; bases unmatched to any gene: 17. The CDR3 extends over 18 amino acids.

The rearrangement joins TRBV15 to TRBJ2-7; tentative D call: TRBD1 (6 bases). This CDR3 comprises 13 residues. Germline values: CDR1 LNHNV, CDR2 YYDKDF (reference sequence). V lost 4 bases and J 3 bases, leaving 10 bases between the germline ends. The CDR3 loop reads CATSTRDNYEQYF. The CDR3 bases are TGTGCCACCAGCACCCGGGACAACTACGAGCAGTACTTC.

This sequence joins TRBV10-3 and TRBJ2-3, with D unclear. V was trimmed by 4 bases and J by 1 base, leaving 9 bases between them. CDR3 length equals 14 residues. Germline-derived CDR1 and CDR2 are ENHRY and SYGVKD. CDR3 nucleotides: TGTGCCATCAGTGCGTCTGTAGGCACAGATACGCAGTATTTT. Its translation: CAISASVGTDTQYF.

The sample holds a few counts of this clone. The V call is TRBV5-1, the J call TRBJ2-7, with D possibly being TRBD2 (6 bases). The V gene's germline CDR1 is SGHRS and CDR2 YFSETQ. The CDR3 runs 14 residues. V lost 0 bases to trimming and J lost 5 bases, with 12 bases between them. As DNA, the CDR3 is TGCGCCAGCAGCTTGGAGGGGAGGAAAAACGAGCAGTACTTC. It encodes CASSLEGRKNEQYF.

This chain joins TRBV7-9 and TRBJ1-2; the match to TRBD1 covers 7 bases. Germline lookup yields CDR1 SEHNR and CDR2 FQNEAQ (reference sequence). V was clipped by 4 bases and J by 0 bases; unmatched bases: 8. The CDR3 consists of 16 residues. The CDR3 DNA follows: TGTGCCAGCAGCTCCGGACAGGCCCTCGCTAACTATGGCTACACCTTC. As protein: CASSSGQALANYGYTF.

The J gene is TRBJ1-3, the V gene TRBV10-3; 10 bases match TRBD1. The V gene's germline CDR1 is ENHRY and CDR2 SYGVKD. This CDR3 spans 13 amino acids. V lost 10 bases and J lost 4; bases outside the gene matches: 4. The CDR3 here is CATDRGPGNTIYF. Here the CDR3 DNA reads TGTGCCACTGACAGGGGGCCGGGAAACACCATATATTTT.

This chain joins TRBV18 and TRBJ1-1; D uncertain. The CDR3 is 14 amino acids. Germline lookup yields CDR1 KGHSH and CDR2 LQKENI. Trimming shortened V by 5 bases and J by 7 bases, and 17 bases separated the two germline ends. CDR3 loop: CASSSMGQDIEAFF. The CDR3 nucleotides are TGTGCCAGCTCATCGATGGGCCAGGATATTGAAGCTTTCTTT.

The chain couples TRBV5-4 to TRBJ1-2; 7 nucleotides align to TRBD1. Germline V gene data show CDR1 as SGHNT and CDR2 as YYREEE (reference sequence). This CDR3 has 15 amino acids. V shed 4 bases and J 2 bases; nucleotides not matched to a gene: 8. CDR3 nucleotide sequence: TGTGCCAGCAGCCTTTATTCGACAGGGAACTATGGCTACACCTTC. Amino acid sequence: CASSLYSTGNYGYTF. The variable domain in full, with the rest retrieved from reference TRBV5-4 and TRBJ1-2, is ETGVTQSPTHLIKTRGQQVTLRCSSQSGHNTVSWYQQALGQGPQFIFQYYREEENGRGNFPPRFSGLQFPNYSSELNVNALELDDSALYLCASSLYSTGNYGYTFGSGTRLTVV.

The chain recombines TRBV25-1 with TRBJ2-5, with TRBD2 matching 10 bases. J lost 4 bases, V lost 4 bases, and 9 bases had no gene match. CDR3 length: 16 amino acids. Germline assignment: CDR1 MGHDK and CDR2 SYGVNS. The CDR3 DNA sequence: TGTGCCAGCAGTGTTGAACTAGCGGGAATGGTAGAGACCCAGTACTTC. As protein: CASSVELAGMVETQYF.

This clone was seen a single time. The CDR3 spells CASSQGAGSTDTQYF. The CDR3 nucleotides are TGCGCCAGCAGCCAAGGGGCGGGGTCCACAGATACGCAGTATTTT. The chain uses TRBV4-3 and TRBJ2-3, with D possibly matching TRBD2 (6 bases). This CDR3 comprises 15 residues. CDR1 and CDR2 from the germline V gene are LGHNA and YSLEER. Trimming cost V 1 base and J 2 bases, with 10 bases left between them.